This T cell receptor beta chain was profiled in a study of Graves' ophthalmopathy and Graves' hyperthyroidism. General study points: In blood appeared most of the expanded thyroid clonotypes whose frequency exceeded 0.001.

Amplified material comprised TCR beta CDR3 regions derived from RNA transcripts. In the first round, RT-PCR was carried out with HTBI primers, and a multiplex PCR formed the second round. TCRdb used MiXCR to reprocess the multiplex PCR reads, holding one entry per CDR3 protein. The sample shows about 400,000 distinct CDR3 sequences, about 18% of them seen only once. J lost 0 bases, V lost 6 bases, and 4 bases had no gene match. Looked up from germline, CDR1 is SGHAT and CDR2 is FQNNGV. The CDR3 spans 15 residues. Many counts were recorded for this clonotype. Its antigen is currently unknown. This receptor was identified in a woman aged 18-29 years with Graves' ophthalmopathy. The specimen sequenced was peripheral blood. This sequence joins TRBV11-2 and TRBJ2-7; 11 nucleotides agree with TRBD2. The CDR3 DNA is TGTGCCAGCAGTTTGACTAGCGGGAACTCCTACGAGCAGTACTTC. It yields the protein CASSLTSGNSYEQYF. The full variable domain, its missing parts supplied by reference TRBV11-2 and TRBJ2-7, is EAGVAQSPRYKIIEKRQSVAFWCNPISGHATLYWYQQILGQGPKLLIQFQNNGVVDDSQLPKDRFSAERLKGVDSTLKIQPAKLEDSAVYLCASSLTSGNSYEQYFGPGTRLTVT.